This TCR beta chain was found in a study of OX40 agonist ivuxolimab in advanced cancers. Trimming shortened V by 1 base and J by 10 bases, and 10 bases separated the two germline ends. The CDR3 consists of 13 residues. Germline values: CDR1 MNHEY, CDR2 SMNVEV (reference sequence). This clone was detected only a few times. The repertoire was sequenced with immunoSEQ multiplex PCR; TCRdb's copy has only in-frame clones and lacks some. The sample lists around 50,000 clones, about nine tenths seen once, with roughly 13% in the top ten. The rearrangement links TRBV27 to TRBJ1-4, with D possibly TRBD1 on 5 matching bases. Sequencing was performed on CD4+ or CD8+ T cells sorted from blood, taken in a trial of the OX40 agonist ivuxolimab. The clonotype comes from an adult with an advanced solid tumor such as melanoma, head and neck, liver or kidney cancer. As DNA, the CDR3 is TGTGCCAGCAGTTTATGGGGGGGACGAAAACTGTTTTTT. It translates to CASSLWGGRKLFF.